Following are 18 T cell receptor beta chains from one sample sequenced in a study of cytomegalovirus exposure and HLA in healthy donors. 60 Vbeta and 13 Jbeta primers were used in PCR. Libraries were prepared by immunoSEQ multiplex PCR; TCRdb keeps only in-frame clonotypes and omits some of them. The data hold approximately 220,000 clones, with around 80% observed a single time. The sample comprised PBMCs. The receptors were gathered from a man between 18 and 29 years old in good health and CMV-seronegative.

With respect to this clone: The same CDR3 also results from other DNA sequences found in this sample. J is TRBJ2-1 and V is TRBV7-3; D is unresolved. The CDR3 has 15 amino acids. The V end was cut by 0 bases, the J end by 0 bases, with 6 bases between. Germline V gene data show CDR1 as SGHTA and CDR2 as FQGTGA. Here the CDR3 reads CASSLTLSSYNEQFF. The CDR3 DNA reads as TGTGCCAGCAGCTTAACTCTCAGCTCCTACAATGAGCAGTTCTTC.

This clone was found once. The junction differs from germline at one of its ends, possibly a read error. The chain employs TRBV7-8 and TRBJ2-3, with 8 positions matching TRBD2. The CDR3 is made up of 12 amino acids. The V gene's germline CDR1 is SGHVS and CDR2 FQNEAQ. The CDR3: CGVSGIKDTQYF. DNA of the CDR3: TGCGGGGTTAGCGGGATCAAAGATACGCAGTATTTT.

The V gene is TRBV19, the J gene TRBJ2-5; D perhaps matches TRBD1 (7 bases). Germline-derived CDR1 and CDR2 are LNHDA and SQIVND (reference sequence). V shed 3 bases and J shed 4 bases, with 12 bases lying between them. The CDR3 covers 14 residues. The CDR3 DNA sequence: TGTGCCAGTAGTATGGCTCAGGGGGGAGAGACCCAGTACTTC. It translates to CASSMAQGGETQYF.

In regard to this clone: The sample contains more than one DNA sequence encoding this CDR3. This chain connects TRBV18 to TRBJ2-1, with a possible D match to TRBD1 (6 bases). CDR1 and CDR2 (germline): KGHSH, LQKENI. The CDR3 length is 12 residues. Trimming cost V 2 bases and J 9 bases, with 8 bases left between them. CDR3 loop: CASSPGGGEQFF. The CDR3 DNA reads as TGTGCCAGCTCACCAGGGGGCGGTGAGCAGTTCTTC.

The chain uses TRBV18 and TRBJ1-1; D call uncertain. The V gene's germline CDR1 is KGHSH and CDR2 LQKENI. V was clipped by 2 bases and J by 8 bases, with 15 bases between them. The CDR3 is made up of 14 amino acids. CDR3 amino acids: CASSPTDSRREAFF. CDR3 bases: TGTGCCAGCTCACCAACGGACTCTCGAAGGGAAGCTTTCTTT.

The genes are TRBV6-5 and TRBJ1-2; 9 bases map to TRBD1. The CDR3 contains 11 residues. The germline V gene has CDR1 MNHEY and CDR2 SVGAGI. Trimming at V came to 9 bases and at J to 7 bases, leaving 3 bases not matched to a gene. The CDR3 loop is CASTGGRGYTF. Here the CDR3 DNA reads TGTGCCAGTACAGGGGGCCGTGGCTACACCTTC.

This clone was found a few times. The V and J genes are TRBV19 and TRBJ2-7; 7 nucleotides match TRBD1. This CDR3 spans 13 amino acids. The junction had 4 bases not matched to a gene; V was cut back by 5 bases and J by 3 bases. Germline assignment: CDR1 LNHDA and CDR2 SQIVND (reference sequence). The CDR3 spells CASSRQGGYEQYF. The CDR3 nucleotides are TGTGCCAGTAGTCGACAGGGTGGCTACGAGCAGTACTTC.

V usage is TRBV28 and J usage is TRBJ2-7, with 10 nucleotides matching TRBD2. Looked up from germline, CDR1 is MDHEN and CDR2 is SYDVKM. This CDR3 has 16 residues. The junction had 8 bases not matched to a gene; V was cut back by 4 bases and J by 2 bases. CDR3 amino acids: CASSSFSGRIAYEQYF. CDR3 in DNA: TGTGCCAGCAGTTCATTTAGCGGGAGGATCGCCTACGAGCAGTACTTC.

This chain joins TRBV10-1 and TRBJ1-1; D call uncertain. Germline V gene sequence: CDR1 WNHNN, CDR2 SYGVQD (reference sequence). V was trimmed by 3 bases and J by 4 bases, leaving 15 bases between them. This CDR3 region has 15 residues. DNA of the CDR3: TGCGCCAGCAGTGAATCGGACTTAAAGGTCACTGAAGCTTTCTTT. Protein product: CASSESDLKVTEAFF.

The V and J genes are TRBV6-1 and TRBJ1-1; a weak D match, TRBD1 (6 bases). V lost 6 bases, J lost 10 bases, and 15 bases lay in between. Germline CDR1 is MNHNS and CDR2 is SASEGT. The length of the CDR3 is 12 residues. DNA for the CDR3: TGTGCCAGCAGCAACAGGGAGTTGGGAGCTTTCTTT. Protein product: CASSNRELGAFF.

The V call is TRBV19, the J call TRBJ1-1; 7 nucleotides align to TRBD1. The V gene end was trimmed by 2 bases and the J gene end by 11 bases; junction bases not matched to a gene: 8. This CDR3 has 13 residues. Germline V lookup: CDR1 LNHDA, CDR2 SQIVND (reference sequence). As DNA, the CDR3 is TGTGCCAGTAGTATAATAGCGACAGGGAGGGCTTTCTTT. Protein product: CASSIIATGRAFF.

The genes are TRBV11-2 and TRBJ1-6; D call uncertain. V dropped 0 bases and J dropped 7 bases, with 7 bases sitting between them. Looked up from germline, CDR1 is SGHAT and CDR2 is FQNNGV. This CDR3 is built from 14 residues. CDR3 sequence: CASSLDSGNSPLHF. In nucleotides, the CDR3 is TGTGCCAGCAGCTTAGATTCCGGGAATTCACCCCTCCACTTT.

The chain couples TRBV18 to TRBJ2-3, with 7 bases aligning to TRBD2. The CDR3 totals 16 residues. V lost 3 bases, J lost 3 bases, and 9 bases stayed unmatched. From germline, CDR1 is KGHSH and CDR2 LQKENI. The CDR3 DNA reads as TGTGCCAGCTCACCCGGGCGGGGGACCCGTACAGATACGCAGTATTTT. This codes for CASSPGRGTRTDTQYF.

The chain combines TRBV4-2 with TRBJ2-7; D remains ambiguous. The CDR3 sequence is 15 residues long. V dropped 0 bases and J dropped 0 bases, with 9 bases sitting between them. Germline V gene lookup returns CDR1 LGHNA and CDR2 YNFKEQ. The chain's CDR3 is CASSQDSSDSYEQYF. DNA for the CDR3: TGTGCCAGCAGCCAAGACAGCAGCGACTCCTACGAGCAGTACTTC.

The sample holds a few counts of this clone. The chain uses TRBV5-1 and TRBJ2-1; a weak D match, TRBD2 (5 bases). The CDR3 runs to 15 residues. V was shortened by 2 bases and J by 0 bases, with 9 bases between the two germline ends. Germline values: CDR1 SGHRS, CDR2 YFSETQ. The CDR3 spells CASSLLGLSYNEQFF. The DNA of the CDR3 is TGCGCCAGCAGCTTACTAGGTCTCTCCTACAATGAGCAGTTCTTC.

This rearrangement joins TRBV7-2 to TRBJ2-7, with TRBD2 matching over 10 bases. Per germline, CDR1 SGHTA and CDR2 FQGNSA. This CDR3 has 16 residues. J gave up 6 bases and V 5 bases, and 13 bases lay outside the gene matches. CDR3 protein: CASSATSGVSPLEQYF. The DNA for the CDR3 is TGTGCCAGCAGCGCAACTAGCGGGGTTAGCCCCCTCGAGCAGTACTTC.

The rearrangement uses TRBV5-1 and TRBJ1-5; D not resolved. This CDR3 contains 13 residues. Germline V gene data show CDR1 as SGHRS and CDR2 as YFSETQ. Trimming pared 0 bases from V and 4 bases from J, leaving 5 bases between. CDR3 protein: CASSLGENQPQHF. The CDR3 region has the DNA TGCGCCAGCAGCTTGGGGGAGAATCAGCCCCAGCATTTT.

In regard to this clone: At one boundary the junction diverges from the germline segment, which might be a read error. J is TRBJ1-2 and V is TRBV7-9; no reliable D call. Germline CDR1 SEHNR, CDR2 FQNEAQ (reference sequence). The CDR3 has 14 amino acids. CDR3 bases: TGTTCCAGCAGCTTAGATCGTTCAGTCTATGGCTACACCTTC. Translation: CSSSLDRSVYGYTF.